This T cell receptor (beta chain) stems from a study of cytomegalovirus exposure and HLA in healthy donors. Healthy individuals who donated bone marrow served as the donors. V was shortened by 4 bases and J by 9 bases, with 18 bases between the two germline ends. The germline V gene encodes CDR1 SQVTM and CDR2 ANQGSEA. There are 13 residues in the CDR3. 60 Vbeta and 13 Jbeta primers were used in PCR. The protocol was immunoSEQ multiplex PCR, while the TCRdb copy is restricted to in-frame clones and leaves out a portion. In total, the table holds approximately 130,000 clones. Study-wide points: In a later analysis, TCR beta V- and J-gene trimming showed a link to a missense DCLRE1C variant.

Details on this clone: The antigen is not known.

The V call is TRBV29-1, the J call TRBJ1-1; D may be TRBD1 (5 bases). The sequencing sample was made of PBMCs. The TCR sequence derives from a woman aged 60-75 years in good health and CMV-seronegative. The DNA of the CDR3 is TGCAGCGTTGTAGTGGGACTCTCCTTAAAAGCTTTCTTT. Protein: CSVVVGLSLKAFF.